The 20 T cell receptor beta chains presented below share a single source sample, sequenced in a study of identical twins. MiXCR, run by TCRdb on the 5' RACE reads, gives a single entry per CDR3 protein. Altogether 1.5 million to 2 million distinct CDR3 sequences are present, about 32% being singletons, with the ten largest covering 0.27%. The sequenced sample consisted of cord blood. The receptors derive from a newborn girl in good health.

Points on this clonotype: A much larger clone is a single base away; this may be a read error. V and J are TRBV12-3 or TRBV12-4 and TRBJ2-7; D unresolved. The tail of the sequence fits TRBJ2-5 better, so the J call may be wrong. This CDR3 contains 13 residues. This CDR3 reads CACSSPPGETQYF. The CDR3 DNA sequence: TGTGCCTGCAGTTCACCTCCCGGGGAGACCCAGTACTTC.

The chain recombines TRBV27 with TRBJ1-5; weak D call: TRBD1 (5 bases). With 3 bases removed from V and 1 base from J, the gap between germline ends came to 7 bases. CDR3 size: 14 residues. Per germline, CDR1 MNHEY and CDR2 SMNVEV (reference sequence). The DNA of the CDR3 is TGTGCCAGCAGTTTCAGGGAAAGCAATCAGCCCCAGCATTTT. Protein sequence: CASSFRESNQPQHF.

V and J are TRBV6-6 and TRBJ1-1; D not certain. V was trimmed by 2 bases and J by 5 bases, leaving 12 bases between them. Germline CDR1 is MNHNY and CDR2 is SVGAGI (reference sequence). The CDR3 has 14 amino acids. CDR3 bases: TGTGCCAGCAGTTACCAAGGGCCGGGGACTGAAGCTTTCTTT. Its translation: CASSYQGPGTEAFF.

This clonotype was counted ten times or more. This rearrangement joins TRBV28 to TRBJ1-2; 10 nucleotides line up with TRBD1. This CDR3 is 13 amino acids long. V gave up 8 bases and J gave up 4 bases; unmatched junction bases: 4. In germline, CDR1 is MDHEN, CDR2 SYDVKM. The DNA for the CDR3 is TGTGCCAGCCTTCGGGACAGGGGCTATGGCTACACCTTC. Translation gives CASLRDRGYGYTF.

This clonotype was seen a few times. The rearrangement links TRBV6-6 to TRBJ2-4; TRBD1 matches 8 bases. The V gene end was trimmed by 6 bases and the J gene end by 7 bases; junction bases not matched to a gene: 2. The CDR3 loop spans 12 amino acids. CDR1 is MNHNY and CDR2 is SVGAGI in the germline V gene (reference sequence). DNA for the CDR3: TGTGCCAGCAGAAGGGACAGGAACATTCAGTACTTC. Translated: CASRRDRNIQYF.

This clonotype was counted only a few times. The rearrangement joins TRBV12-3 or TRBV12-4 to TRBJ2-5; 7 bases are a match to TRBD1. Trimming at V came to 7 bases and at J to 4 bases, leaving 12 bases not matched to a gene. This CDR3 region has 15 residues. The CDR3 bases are TGTGCCAGCAACCTAGTAGGGGGCATGGGAGAGACCCAGTACTTC. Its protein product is CASNLVGGMGETQYF.

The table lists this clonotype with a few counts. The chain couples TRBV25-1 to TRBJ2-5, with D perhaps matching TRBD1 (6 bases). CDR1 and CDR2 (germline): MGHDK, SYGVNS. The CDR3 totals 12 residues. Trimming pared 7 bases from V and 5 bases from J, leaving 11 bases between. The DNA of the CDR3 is TGTGCCAGCAATCACAGGGACGAGACCCAGTACTTC. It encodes CASNHRDETQYF.

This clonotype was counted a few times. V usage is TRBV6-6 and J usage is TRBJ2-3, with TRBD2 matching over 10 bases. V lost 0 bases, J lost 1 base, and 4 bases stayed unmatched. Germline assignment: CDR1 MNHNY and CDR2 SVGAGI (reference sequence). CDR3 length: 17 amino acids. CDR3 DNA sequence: TGTGCCAGCAGTTACTCGGGGCTAGCGGGGGGCACAGATACGCAGTATTTT. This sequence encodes CASSYSGLAGGTDTQYF.

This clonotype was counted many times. CDR3 in amino acids: CASSQTSRTGTRTDTQYF. Written as DNA, the CDR3 is TGTGCCAGCAGTCAGACATCCCGAACGGGCACACGTACAGATACGCAGTATTTT. V usage is TRBV27 and J usage is TRBJ2-3; D unresolved. Germline assignment: CDR1 MNHEY and CDR2 SMNVEV (reference sequence). This CDR3 comprises 18 residues. V was trimmed by 5 bases and J by 3 bases, leaving 24 bases between them.

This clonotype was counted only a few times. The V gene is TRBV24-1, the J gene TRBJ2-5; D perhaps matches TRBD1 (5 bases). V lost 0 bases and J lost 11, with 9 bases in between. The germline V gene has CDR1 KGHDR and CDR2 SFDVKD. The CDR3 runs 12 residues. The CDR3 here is CATSDLGAEQYF. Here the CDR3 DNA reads TGTGCCACCAGTGATTTGGGGGCAGAGCAGTACTTC.

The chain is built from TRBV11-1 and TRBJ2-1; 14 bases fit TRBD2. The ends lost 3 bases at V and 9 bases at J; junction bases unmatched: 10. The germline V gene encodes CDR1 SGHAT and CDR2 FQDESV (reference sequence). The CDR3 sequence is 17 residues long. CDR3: CASSFPEGLAGEGEQFF. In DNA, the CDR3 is TGTGCCAGCAGCTTTCCCGAGGGACTAGCGGGGGAAGGTGAGCAGTTCTTC.

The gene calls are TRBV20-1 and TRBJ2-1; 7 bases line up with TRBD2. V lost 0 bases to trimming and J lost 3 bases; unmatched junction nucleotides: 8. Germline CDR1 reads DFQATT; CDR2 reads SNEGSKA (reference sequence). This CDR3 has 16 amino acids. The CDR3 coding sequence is TGCAGTGCTAGAGATAGGGGAGGGCCCCTCTACAATGAGCAGTTCTTC. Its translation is CSARDRGGPLYNEQFF.

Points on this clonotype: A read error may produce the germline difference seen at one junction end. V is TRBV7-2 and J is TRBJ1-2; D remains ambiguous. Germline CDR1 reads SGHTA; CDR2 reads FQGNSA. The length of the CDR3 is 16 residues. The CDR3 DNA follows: TGTGCCAGCAGCTTAATGGTGGGGTCCCTTAACTATGACTACACCTTC. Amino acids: CASSLMVGSLNYDYTF.

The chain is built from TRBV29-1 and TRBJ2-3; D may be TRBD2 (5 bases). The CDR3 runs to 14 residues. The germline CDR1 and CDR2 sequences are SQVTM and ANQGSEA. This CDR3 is CSAAASSYTDTQYF. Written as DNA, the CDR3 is TGCAGTGCTGCAGCTAGCAGCTACACAGATACGCAGTATTTT.

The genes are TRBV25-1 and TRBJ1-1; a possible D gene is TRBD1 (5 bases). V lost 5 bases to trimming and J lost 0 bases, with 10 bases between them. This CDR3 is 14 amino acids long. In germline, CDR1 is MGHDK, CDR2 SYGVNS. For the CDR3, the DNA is TGTGCCAGCAGTCCGGACATCATGAACACTGAAGCTTTCTTT. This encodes CASSPDIMNTEAFF. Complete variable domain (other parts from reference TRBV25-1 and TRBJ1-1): EADIYQTPRYLVIGTGKKITLECSQTMGHDKMYWYQQDPGMELHLIHYSYGVNSTEKGDLSSESTVSRIRTEHFPLTLESARPSHTSQYLCASSPDIMNTEAFFGQGTRLTVV.

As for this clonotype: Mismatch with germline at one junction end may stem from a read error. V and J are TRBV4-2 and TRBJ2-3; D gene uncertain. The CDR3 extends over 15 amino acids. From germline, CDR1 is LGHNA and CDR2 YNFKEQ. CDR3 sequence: CASGQTDPSTDTQYF. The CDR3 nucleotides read TGTGCCAGCGGCCAGACGGACCCCAGCACAGATACGCAGTATTTT.

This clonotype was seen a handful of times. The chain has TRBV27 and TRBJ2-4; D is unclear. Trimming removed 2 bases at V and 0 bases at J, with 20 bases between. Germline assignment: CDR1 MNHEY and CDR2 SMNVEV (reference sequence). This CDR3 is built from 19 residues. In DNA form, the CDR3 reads TGTGCCAGCAGTTTAGAAGGTCCCCGCACCCCTCTAGCCAAAAACATTCAGTACTTC. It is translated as CASSLEGPRTPLAKNIQYF.

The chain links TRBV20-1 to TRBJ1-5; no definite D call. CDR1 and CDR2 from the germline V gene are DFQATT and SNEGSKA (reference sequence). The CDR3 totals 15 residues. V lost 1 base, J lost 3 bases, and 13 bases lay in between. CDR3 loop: CSARGRRADNQPQHF. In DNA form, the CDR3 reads TGCAGTGCTAGAGGCCGACGGGCCGACAATCAGCCCCAGCATTTT.

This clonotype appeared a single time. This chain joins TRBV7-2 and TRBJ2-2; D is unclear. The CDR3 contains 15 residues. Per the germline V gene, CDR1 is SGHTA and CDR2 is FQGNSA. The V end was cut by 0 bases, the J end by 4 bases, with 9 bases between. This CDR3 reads CASSLAGYATGELFF. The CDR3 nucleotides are TGTGCCAGCAGCTTAGCGGGCTACGCCACCGGGGAGCTGTTTTTT.

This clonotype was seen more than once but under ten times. CDR3 DNA: TGTGCCAGCAGCCCCCGTGACGGGGGGGCAGGCACAGATACGCAGTATTTT. As protein: CASSPRDGGAGTDTQYF. This chain joins TRBV9 and TRBJ2-3; 8 bases are a match to TRBD2. Losses at the gene ends were 4 bases for V and 1 base for J; bases not matched to a gene: 11. The V gene's germline CDR1 is SGDLS and CDR2 YYNGEE. The CDR3 is made up of 17 amino acids.